The 15 T cell receptor beta chains presented below share a single source sample, sequenced in a study of blood T cell repertoires in COVID-19. Here immunoSEQ multiplex PCR was the method, and the copy in TCRdb shows in-frame clones only, minus some. Of 90,000 to 130,000 clones listed, about 79% are singletons. The sequencing sample was made of peripheral blood. Source of these receptors: a woman of 80 years or more with active or convalescent COVID-19.

The chain recombines TRBV7-2 with TRBJ1-2; D is unresolved. The germline gives CDR1 SGHTA, CDR2 FQGNSA. V was clipped by 0 bases and J by 3 bases, with 5 bases between them. The CDR3 covers 13 residues. The CDR3 here is CASSLALDYGYTF. The CDR3 DNA follows: TGTGCCAGCAGCTTAGCACTTGACTATGGCTACACCTTC.

This clone occurred once. In the same sample, other DNA sequences code for this CDR3. DNA of the CDR3: TGCGCCAGCAGCTTGGTAGGGGGCAATCAGCCCCAGCATTTT. This codes for CASSLVGGNQPQHF. The rearrangement links TRBV5-1 to TRBJ1-5; the D gene is possibly TRBD1 (5 bases). With 0 bases removed from V and 2 bases from J, the gap between germline ends came to 6 bases. The CDR3 length is 14 residues. CDR1 is SGHRS, CDR2 YFSETQ, per germline.

The chain links TRBV28 to TRBJ1-2; 7 nucleotides line up with TRBD1. V lost 2 bases to trimming and J lost 4 bases; unmatched junction nucleotides: 7. Germline CDR1 and CDR2: MDHEN and SYDVKM. The CDR3 extends over 15 amino acids. Here the CDR3 DNA reads TGTGCCAGCAGTTTAGGTCAGGGGGGAGTCTATGGCTACACCTTC. Translation gives CASSLGQGGVYGYTF.

For this clone: Other DNA sequences of this sample code for an identical CDR3. The genes are TRBV30 and TRBJ2-5; D is perhaps TRBD2 (6 bases). This CDR3 spans 12 amino acids. Germline V lookup: CDR1 GTSNPN, CDR2 SVGIG (reference sequence). Trimming removed 0 bases at V and 4 bases at J, with 6 bases between. The CDR3, as DNA: TGTGCCTGGAGTGTACTAGCAGAGACCCAGTACTTC. This gives the protein CAWSVLAETQYF.

The chain employs TRBV14 and TRBJ1-1, with TRBD1 as a possible D gene (6 bases). The germline gives CDR1 SGHDN, CDR2 FVKESK. This CDR3 comprises 14 residues. Trimming cost V 4 bases and J 4 bases, with 13 bases left between them. The CDR3 DNA reads TGTGCCAGCAGCCCTCTACAGGGACCCACTGAAGCTTTCTTT. Residues: CASSPLQGPTEAFF.

This rearrangement joins TRBV20-1 to TRBJ2-7; 10 nucleotides line up with TRBD2. The CDR3 has 15 amino acids. Germline CDR1 DFQATT, CDR2 SNEGSKA (reference sequence). The trim removed 4 bases at V and 3 bases at J, leaving 9 bases unmatched. CDR3 coding DNA: TGCAGTGCTAATGAACAGCGGGAGGGCCTCTACGAGCAGTACTTC. It is translated as CSANEQREGLYEQYF.

This sequence joins TRBV5-1 and TRBJ2-7, with 8 bases fitting TRBD1. Germline lookup yields CDR1 SGHRS and CDR2 YFSETQ. V was pared by 0 bases and J by 3 bases, with 5 bases of the junction left unmatched. The CDR3 length is 15 residues. CDR3 region: CASSLVGTGGYEQYF. The CDR3 DNA reads TGCGCCAGCAGCTTGGTTGGGACAGGCGGCTACGAGCAGTACTTC.

The gene calls are TRBV4-1 and TRBJ1-2; TRBD1 agrees at 7 bases. The ends lost 6 bases at V and 2 bases at J; junction bases unmatched: 12. The CDR3 contains 16 residues. Germline loops: CDR1 MGHRA, CDR2 YSYEKL. CDR3 DNA: TGCGCCAGCAGAGTTGGGACAGCCGCCTCAAACTATGGCTACACCTTC. It specifies CASRVGTAASNYGYTF.

This clone turned up a few times. This chain connects TRBV3-1 (or the pseudogene TRBV3-2) to TRBJ2-3; TRBD2 matches at 15 bases. The germline gives CDR1 LGHDT, CDR2 YNNKEL (reference sequence). V shed 0 bases and J 1 base; nucleotides not matched to a gene: 2. The CDR3 contains 18 residues. CDR3 sequence reads: CASSQEGLAGGGTDTQYF. As DNA, the CDR3 is TGTGCCAGCAGCCAAGAGGGACTAGCGGGAGGCGGCACAGATACGCAGTATTTT.

This clone came up a few times. The chain combines TRBV29-1 with TRBJ2-7, with D perhaps matching TRBD1 (5 bases). This CDR3 is built from 12 residues. Between the trimmed V and J ends, which lost 4 bases and 0 bases, there was a span of 7 bases. CDR1 is SQVTM, CDR2 ANQGSEA, per germline. The CDR3 coding sequence is TGCAGCGTTGGACAGAGCTCCTACGAGCAGTACTTC. This gives the protein CSVGQSSYEQYF.

The chain carries TRBV2 and TRBJ2-7; D uncertain. Germline V gives CDR1 SNHLY, CDR2 FYNNEI. The V and J ends lost 6 bases and 3 bases respectively, with 9 bases between them. The length of the CDR3 is 12 residues. The CDR3 protein is CASRFLYYEQYF. The CDR3, as DNA: TGTGCCAGCAGGTTTTTGTACTACGAGCAGTACTTC.

CDR3 amino acids: CASSFRLAGGPRDEQFF. CDR3 nucleotide sequence: TGTGCCAGCAGCTTCAGACTAGCGGGAGGGCCGAGGGATGAGCAGTTCTTC. The genes are TRBV7-8 and TRBJ2-1; 14 bases match TRBD2. The germline gives CDR1 SGHVS, CDR2 FQNEAQ. V lost 3 bases and J lost 8; bases outside the gene matches: 9. The CDR3 spans 17 residues. Drawing the rest from reference TRBV7-8 and TRBJ2-1, the complete variable domain is GAGVSQSPRYKVAKRGQDVALRCDPISGHVSLFWYQQALGQGPEFLTYFQNEAQLDKSGLPSDRFFAERPEGSVSTLKIQRTQQEDSAVYLCASSFRLAGGPRDEQFFGPGTRLTVL.

The genes are TRBV10-3 and TRBJ1-3, with D unresolved. The CDR3 spans 11 residues. Germline lookup yields CDR1 ENHRY and CDR2 SYGVKD. The CDR3 region is CGHSSGNTIYF. The CDR3 DNA reads TGTGGCCACAGCTCTGGAAACACCATATATTTT.

This chain uses TRBV19 with TRBJ2-7; 12 nucleotides agree with TRBD2. With V trimmed by 5 bases and J by 7 bases, 3 bases remained unmatched. This CDR3 has 13 residues. Per the germline V gene, CDR1 is LNHDA and CDR2 is SQIVND (reference sequence). CDR3 sequence: CASSLAGGYEQYF. DNA for the CDR3: TGTGCCAGTAGTCTAGCGGGAGGGTATGAGCAGTACTTC.

The chain carries TRBV29-1 and TRBJ2-2, with 11 nucleotides matching TRBD2. In germline, CDR1 is SQVTM, CDR2 ANQGSEA. This CDR3 region has 17 residues. The ends lost 5 bases at V and 3 bases at J; junction bases unmatched: 11. The CDR3 sequence: CSVTGTSGPTHTGELFF. Written as DNA, the CDR3 is TGCAGCGTTACCGGGACTAGCGGCCCAACACACACCGGGGAGCTGTTTTTT.